The 4 T cell receptor beta chains below come from one sample, sequenced in a study of T cell responses to AZD1222 COVID-19 vaccine. TCRdb's copy holds only in-frame clones and misses some; the assay was immunoSEQ multiplex PCR. The data contain about 150,000 clones, roughly 91% of them singletons. Source: peripheral blood, taken 28 days after the second AZD1222 dose. The origin of the receptors is an adult who received the AZD1222 COVID-19 vaccine.

The chain joins TRBV2 to TRBJ1-2, with 11 nucleotides matching TRBD1. CDR3 length equals 14 residues. V trimming: 5 bases; J trimming: 7 bases; junction bases outside the gene matches: 6. CDR1 and CDR2 from the germline V gene are SNHLY and FYNNEI. The CDR3 protein is CASSKDRGPGGYTF. DNA of the CDR3: TGTGCCAGCAGTAAGGACAGGGGGCCGGGTGGCTACACCTTC.

This clone occurred once. This chain's CDR3 is CASSQEAYNSPLHF. The CDR3 nucleotides read TGCGCCAGCAGCCAGGAGGCCTATAATTCACCCCTCCACTTT. The V call is TRBV4-1, the J call TRBJ1-6; D not resolved. Between the trimmed V and J ends, which lost 3 bases and 2 bases, there was a span of 5 bases. Per germline, CDR1 MGHRA and CDR2 YSYEKL. The CDR3 consists of 14 residues.

This clone was seen a handful of times. The chain links TRBV4-2 to TRBJ2-5; 9 bases agree with TRBD2. CDR3 length: 15 amino acids. The V gene end was trimmed by 0 bases and the J gene end by 5 bases; junction bases not matched to a gene: 4. The V gene's germline CDR1 is LGHNA and CDR2 YNFKEQ. CDR3 DNA: TGTGCCAGCAGCCAAGATGGGACTAGCTACGAGACCCAGTACTTC. Residues: CASSQDGTSYETQYF.

This clone was observed a handful of times. The rearrangement links TRBV18 to TRBJ1-4, with D perhaps matching TRBD1 (6 bases). The germline V and J ends were trimmed by 6 bases and 7 bases, with 18 bases remaining between them. The CDR3 is 15 amino acids. Germline values: CDR1 KGHSH, CDR2 LQKENI. CDR3 in amino acids: CASSRRQAQGEKLFF. In DNA form, the CDR3 reads TGTGCCAGCTCCCGAAGACAGGCGCAGGGTGAAAAACTGTTTTTT.